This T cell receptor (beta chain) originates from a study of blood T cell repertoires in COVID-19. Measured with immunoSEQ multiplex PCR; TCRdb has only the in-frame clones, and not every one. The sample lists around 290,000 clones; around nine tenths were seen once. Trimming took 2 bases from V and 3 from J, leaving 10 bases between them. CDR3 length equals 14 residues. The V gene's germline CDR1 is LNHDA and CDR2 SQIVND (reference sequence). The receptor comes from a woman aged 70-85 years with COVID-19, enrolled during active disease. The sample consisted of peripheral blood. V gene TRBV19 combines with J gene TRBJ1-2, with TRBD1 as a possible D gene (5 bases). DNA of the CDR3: TGTGCCAGTAGTATACTCAGGGTCGACTATGGCTACACCTTC. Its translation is CASSILRVDYGYTF. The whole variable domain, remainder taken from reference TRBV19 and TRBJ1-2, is DGGITQSPKYLFRKEGQNVTLSCEQNLNHDAMYWYRQDPGQGLRLIYYSQIVNDFQKGDIAEGYSVSREKKESFPLTVTSAQKNPTAFYLCASSILRVDYGYTFGSGTRLTVV.